This entry concerns a single T cell receptor beta chain. What it binds is unknown. Libraries were prepared by immunoSEQ multiplex PCR; TCRdb keeps only in-frame clonotypes and omits some of them. Found here are around 16,000 clones, 86% of them singletons; the top ten hold around 0.8%. Time point reported: newly diagnosed, previously untreated cHL patient sample. Magnetic negative selection was used to purify CD4+ T cells from PBMCs that had been thawed. V dropped 0 bases and J dropped 6; count of bases not matched to a gene: 5. In germline, CDR1 is WSHSY, CDR2 SAAADI. The CDR3 is made up of 15 amino acids. The data derive from a study of PD-1 blockade in classical Hodgkin lymphoma. Study results and limitations: Reasons behind the repertoire differences stay unclear, perhaps disease activity or earlier therapy. Before treatment, TCR diversity in newly diagnosed patients was reportedly lower than in healthy donors.

The chain uses TRBV10-2 and TRBJ2-1, with TRBD1 matching 7 bases. The clonotype was recovered from a human donor with classical Hodgkin lymphoma. What was sequenced was CD4+ T cells from blood. The CDR3 nucleotides read TGCGCCAGCAGTGAGTCAGGGGGCACACTCAATGAGCAGTTCTTC. Its translation is CASSESGGTLNEQFF.